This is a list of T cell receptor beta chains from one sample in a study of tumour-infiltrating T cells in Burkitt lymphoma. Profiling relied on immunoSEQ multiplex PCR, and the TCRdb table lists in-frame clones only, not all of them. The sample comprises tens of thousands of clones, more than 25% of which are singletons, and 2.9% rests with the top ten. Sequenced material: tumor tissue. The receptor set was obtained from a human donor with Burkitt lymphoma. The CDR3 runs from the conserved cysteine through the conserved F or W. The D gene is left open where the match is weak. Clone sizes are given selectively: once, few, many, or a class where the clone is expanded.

CDR3 DNA: TGTGCCAGCAGTTTGCTCCCAGTAAGGGCAGCGAACACTGAAGCTTTCTTT; CDR3 protein: CASSLLPVRAANTEAFF; clone size: NA; V gene: TRBV27; J gene: TRBJ1-1; D gene: NA
CDR3 DNA: TGCAGCGTTGAACACGGCCTGGGAACCGGGGAGCTGTTTTTT; CDR3 protein: CSVEHGLGTGELFF; clone size: few; V gene: TRBV29-1; J gene: TRBJ2-2; D gene: NA
CDR3 DNA: TGTGCCAGTAGTAGTATGGGCGCCAGCAATCAGCCCCAGCATTTT; CDR3 protein: CASSSMGASNQPQHF; clone size: NA; V gene: TRBV19; J gene: TRBJ1-5; D gene: NA
CDR3 DNA: TGTGCCAGCAGCCACAGGGGGCAGGAGACCCAGTACTTC; CDR3 protein: CASSHRGQETQYF; clone size: NA; V gene: TRBV7-9; J gene: TRBJ2-5; D gene: TRBD1
CDR3 DNA: TGTGCCAGCAGTTTATCTCGGGGGGGCGCGGATGGCTACACCTTC; CDR3 protein: CASSLSRGGADGYTF; clone size: NA; V gene: TRBV27; J gene: TRBJ1-2; D gene: NA
CDR3 DNA: TGCAGCGTTGAAAGGGGGGCCTATGGCTACACCTTC; CDR3 protein: CSVERGAYGYTF; clone size: few; V gene: TRBV29-1; J gene: TRBJ1-2; D gene: NA
CDR3 DNA: TGTGCCAGCAGCTCCCCCACCGGGGAGCTGTTTTTT; CDR3 protein: CASSSPTGELFF; clone size: NA; V gene: TRBV5-5; J gene: TRBJ2-2; D gene: NA
CDR3 DNA: TGTGCCAGCAGTCAACCGGGTACTGAAGCTTTCTTT; CDR3 protein: CASSQPGTEAFF; clone size: few; V gene: TRBV9; J gene: TRBJ1-1; D gene: NA
CDR3 DNA: TGCGCCAGCAGCCAAGAAACGGGAGCCTCCTACGAGCAGTACTTC; CDR3 protein: CASSQETGASYEQYF; clone size: NA; V gene: TRBV4-3; J gene: TRBJ2-7; D gene: NA
CDR3 DNA: TGTGCCAGTAAACGACAGGATCTAAATGAAAAACTGTTTTTT; CDR3 protein: CASKRQDLNEKLFF; clone size: NA; V gene: TRBV19; J gene: TRBJ1-4; D gene: NA
CDR3 DNA: TGTGCCAGCAGTAGGGACCGCTATAATTCACCCCTCCACTTT; CDR3 protein: CASSRDRYNSPLHF; clone size: few; V gene: TRBV5-6; J gene: TRBJ1-6; D gene: NA
CDR3 DNA: TGTGCCACCAGCAGAGGGGGTTGGGGGGGGTGGACTGAAGCTTTCTTT; CDR3 protein: CATSRGGWGGWTEAFF; clone size: few; V gene: TRBV15; J gene: TRBJ1-1; D gene: NA
CDR3 DNA: TGTGCCAGTCGGGACCGATCCAATGAGCAGTTCTTC; CDR3 protein: CASRDRSNEQFF; clone size: NA; V gene: TRBV5-4; J gene: TRBJ2-1; D gene: NA
CDR3 DNA: TGTGCCAGCAGCCTCGGTCTAGCGGGGAACACCGGGGAGCTGTTTTTT; CDR3 protein: CASSLGLAGNTGELFF; clone size: NA; V gene: TRBV7-3; J gene: TRBJ2-2; D gene: TRBD2
CDR3 DNA: TGTGCCAGCAGCTTGGCGATGTACGCCGAAGAGACCCAGTACTTC; CDR3 protein: CASSLAMYAEETQYF; clone size: NA; V gene: TRBV5-6; J gene: TRBJ2-5; D gene: NA
CDR3 DNA: TGTGCCAGCAGTCCTAAGCCAGATTTGGGGCAGTACTTC; CDR3 protein: CASSPKPDLGQYF; clone size: few; V gene: TRBV6-5; J gene: TRBJ2-7; D gene: NA
CDR3 DNA: TGTGCCAGCAGCCTGGTCCGGGGCCGAACAGATACGCAGTATTTT; CDR3 protein: CASSLVRGRTDTQYF; clone size: NA; V gene: TRBV28; J gene: TRBJ2-3; D gene: NA
CDR3 DNA: TGTGCCAGCAGTTATGGACAGGGGCAGAATGAAAAACTGTTTTTT; CDR3 protein: CASSYGQGQNEKLFF; clone size: NA; V gene: TRBV6-5; J gene: TRBJ1-4; D gene: TRBD1
CDR3 DNA: TGTGCCAGCACGGGACGCCAAAGGGGGCTGTTTTTT; CDR3 protein: CASTGRQRGLFF; clone size: NA; V gene: TRBV6-1; J gene: TRBJ2-2; D gene: NA
CDR3 DNA: TGTGCCTGGAGTGGGGGGGGAACTGAAGCTTTCTTT; CDR3 protein: CAWSGGGTEAFF; clone size: NA; V gene: TRBV30; J gene: TRBJ1-1; D gene: NA
CDR3 DNA: TGTGCCAGCAGTGATTCTCATAGACTCTCTGAAGCTTTCTTT; CDR3 protein: CASSDSHRLSEAFF; clone size: few; V gene: TRBV25-1; J gene: TRBJ1-1; D gene: NA
CDR3 DNA: TGTGCCAGCAGCTTGGGCAGGGCAGCTCAACCGCGCTACACCTTC; CDR3 protein: CASSLGRAAQPRYTF; clone size: few; V gene: TRBV5-5; J gene: TRBJ1-2; D gene: NA
CDR3 DNA: TGTGCCAGCACCGACCGACCCGTCGTCCACGAGCAGTACTTC; CDR3 protein: CASTDRPVVHEQYF; clone size: few; V gene: TRBV6-6; J gene: TRBJ2-7; D gene: NA
CDR3 DNA: TGCGCCAGCAGCCAAGAAAGGACAGGGGGCACAGATACGCAGTATTTT; CDR3 protein: CASSQERTGGTDTQYF; clone size: few; V gene: TRBV4-3; J gene: TRBJ2-3; D gene: TRBD1
CDR3 DNA: TGTGCCAGCAGCCACGGAGTGGAGCTGTTTTTT; CDR3 protein: CASSHGVELFF; clone size: few; V gene: TRBV11-2; J gene: TRBJ2-2; D gene: NA
CDR3 DNA: TGTGCCAGCAGCCCAGGGACTAGCGGGGCCCTTGAGGAGCAGTTCTTC; CDR3 protein: CASSPGTSGALEEQFF; clone size: NA; V gene: TRBV7-9; J gene: TRBJ2-1; D gene: TRBD2
CDR3 DNA: TGTGCCAGCAGCTTCTCCCGGGACAGGCACAACTATGGCTACACCTTC; CDR3 protein: CASSFSRDRHNYGYTF; clone size: NA; V gene: TRBV5-4; J gene: TRBJ1-2; D gene: TRBD1
CDR3 DNA: TGTGCCAGCAGCTTAGATCGGGCGTACTCCTACGAGCAGTACTTC; CDR3 protein: CASSLDRAYSYEQYF; clone size: NA; V gene: TRBV11-2; J gene: TRBJ2-7; D gene: NA
CDR3 DNA: TGTGCCAGCAGGCGACAGGGGGGGTCCTACGAGCAGTACTTC; CDR3 protein: CASRRQGGSYEQYF; clone size: NA; V gene: TRBV6-5; J gene: TRBJ2-7; D gene: TRBD1
CDR3 DNA: TGTGCCAGCAGCTTAGATAACCCACGCGGGTTCGGTGTCGAGACCCAGTACTTC; CDR3 protein: CASSLDNPRGFGVETQYF; clone size: NA; V gene: TRBV7-9; J gene: TRBJ2-5; D gene: NA
CDR3 DNA: TGTGCCAGCAGCTTAGCCCTGACAGGCAGGGGCTACACCTTC; CDR3 protein: CASSLALTGRGYTF; clone size: few; V gene: TRBV7-2; J gene: TRBJ1-2; D gene: NA
CDR3 DNA: TGTGCCAGCAGCGGAGAAGGACAGGCCCGGATGAACACTGAAGCTTTCTTT; CDR3 protein: CASSGEGQARMNTEAFF; clone size: NA; V gene: TRBV9; J gene: TRBJ1-1; D gene: TRBD1
CDR3 DNA: TGCGCCAGCAGCCCGGGGACAGGGGTTGAAAAACTGTTTTTT; CDR3 protein: CASSPGTGVEKLFF; clone size: few; V gene: TRBV4-3; J gene: TRBJ1-4; D gene: TRBD1
CDR3 DNA: TGTGCCAGCAGCTATTGGACAGGGTATGGCTACACCTTC; CDR3 protein: CASSYWTGYGYTF; clone size: few; V gene: TRBV7-2; J gene: TRBJ1-2; D gene: TRBD1
CDR3 DNA: TGTGCCAGCAGCGCGACAGGTTCCTACGAGCAGTACTTC; CDR3 protein: CASSATGSYEQYF; clone size: few; V gene: TRBV7-2; J gene: TRBJ2-7; D gene: NA
CDR3 DNA: TGTGCCAGCAGCCCGACAGCGGAGCTGTTTTTT; CDR3 protein: CASSPTAELFF; clone size: NA; V gene: TRBV7-9; J gene: TRBJ2-2; D gene: NA
CDR3 DNA: TGCGCCAGCAAACGACAGACTAGCACAGATACGCAGTATTTT; CDR3 protein: CASKRQTSTDTQYF; clone size: NA; V gene: TRBV5-1; J gene: TRBJ2-3; D gene: NA
CDR3 DNA: TGTGCCAGCACAGGGATCCTGAAGCAAGAGACCCAGTACTTC; CDR3 protein: CASTGILKQETQYF; clone size: NA; V gene: TRBV2; J gene: TRBJ2-5; D gene: NA
CDR3 DNA: TGCAGCGTTGAAGACAGGGGGGAGCAGTACTTC; CDR3 protein: CSVEDRGEQYF; clone size: NA; V gene: TRBV29-1; J gene: TRBJ2-7; D gene: TRBD1
CDR3 DNA: TGTGCCAGCAGCTTATATAGCGGAAAACTGTTTTTT; CDR3 protein: CASSLYSGKLFF; clone size: once; V gene: TRBV11-2; J gene: TRBJ1-4; D gene: NA